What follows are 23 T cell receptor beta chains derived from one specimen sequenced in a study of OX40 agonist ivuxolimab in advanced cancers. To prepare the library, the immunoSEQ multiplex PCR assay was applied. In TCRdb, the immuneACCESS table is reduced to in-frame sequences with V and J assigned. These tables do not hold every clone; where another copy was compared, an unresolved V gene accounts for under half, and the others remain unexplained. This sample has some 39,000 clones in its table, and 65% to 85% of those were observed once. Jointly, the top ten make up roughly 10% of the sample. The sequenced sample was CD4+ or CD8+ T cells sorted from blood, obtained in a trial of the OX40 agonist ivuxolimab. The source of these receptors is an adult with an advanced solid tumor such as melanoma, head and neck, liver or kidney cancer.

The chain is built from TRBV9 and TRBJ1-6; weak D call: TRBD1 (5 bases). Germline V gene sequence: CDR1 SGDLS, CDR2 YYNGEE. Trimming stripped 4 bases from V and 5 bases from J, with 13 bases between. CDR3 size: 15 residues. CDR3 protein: CASSTWDGNNSPLHF. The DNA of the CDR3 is TGTGCCAGCAGCACTTGGGACGGGAATAATTCACCCCTCCACTTT.

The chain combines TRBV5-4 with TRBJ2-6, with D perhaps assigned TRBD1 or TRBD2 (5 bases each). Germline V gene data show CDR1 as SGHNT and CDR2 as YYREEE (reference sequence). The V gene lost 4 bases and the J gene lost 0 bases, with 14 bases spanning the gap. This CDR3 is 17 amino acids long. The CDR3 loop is CASSPWDLPSGANVLTF. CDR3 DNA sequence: TGTGCCAGCAGCCCGTGGGACCTTCCCTCTGGGGCCAACGTCCTGACTTTC. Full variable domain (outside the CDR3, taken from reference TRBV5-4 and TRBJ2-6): ETGVTQSPTHLIKTRGQQVTLRCSSQSGHNTVSWYQQALGQGPQFIFQYYREEENGRGNFPPRFSGLQFPNYSSELNVNALELDDSALYLCASSPWDLPSGANVLTFGAGSRLTVL.

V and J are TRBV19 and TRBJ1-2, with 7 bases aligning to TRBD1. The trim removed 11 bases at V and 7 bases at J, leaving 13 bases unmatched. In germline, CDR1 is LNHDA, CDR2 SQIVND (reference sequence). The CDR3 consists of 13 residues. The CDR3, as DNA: TGTGCCGTAGCACCTACAGGGGAGGCTGGCTACACCTTC. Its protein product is CAVAPTGEAGYTF.

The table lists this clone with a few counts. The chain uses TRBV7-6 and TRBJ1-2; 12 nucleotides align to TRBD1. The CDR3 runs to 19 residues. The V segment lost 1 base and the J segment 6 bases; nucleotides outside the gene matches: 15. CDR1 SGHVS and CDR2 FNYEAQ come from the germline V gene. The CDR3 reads CASSLGGRGGQGAEDGYTF. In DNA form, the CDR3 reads TGTGCCAGCAGCTTAGGAGGACGAGGGGGACAGGGGGCGGAAGATGGCTACACCTTC.

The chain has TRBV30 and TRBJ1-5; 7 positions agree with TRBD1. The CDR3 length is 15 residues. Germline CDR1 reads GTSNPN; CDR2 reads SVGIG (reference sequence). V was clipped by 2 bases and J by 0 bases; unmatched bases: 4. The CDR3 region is CAWSRDSISNQPQHF. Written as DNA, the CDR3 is TGTGCCTGGAGTCGGGACAGTATTAGCAATCAGCCCCAGCATTTT.

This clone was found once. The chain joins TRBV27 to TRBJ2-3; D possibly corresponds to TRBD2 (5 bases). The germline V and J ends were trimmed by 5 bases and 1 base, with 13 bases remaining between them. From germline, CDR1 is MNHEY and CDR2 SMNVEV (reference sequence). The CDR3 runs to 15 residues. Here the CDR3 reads CASSQDRGRTDTQYF. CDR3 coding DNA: TGTGCCAGCAGTCAGGACCGGGGTCGCACAGATACGCAGTATTTT.

The DNA of the CDR3 is TGTGCCAGCAGCGGACAGTTCGGCGGGGAGCTGTTTTTT. It yields the protein CASSGQFGGELFF. The genes are TRBV6-4 and TRBJ2-2; possible D gene TRBD1, 6 bases. From germline, CDR1 is MRHNA and CDR2 SNTAGT. V shed 6 bases and J shed 7 bases, with 12 bases lying between them. CDR3 size: 13 residues.

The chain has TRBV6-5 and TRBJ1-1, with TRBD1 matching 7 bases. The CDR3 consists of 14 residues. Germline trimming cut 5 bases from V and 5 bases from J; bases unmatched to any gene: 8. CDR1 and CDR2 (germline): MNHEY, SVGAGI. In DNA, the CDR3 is TGTGCCAGCAGTCTCCGGGCAGGGGGTACTGAAGCTTTCTTT. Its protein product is CASSLRAGGTEAFF.

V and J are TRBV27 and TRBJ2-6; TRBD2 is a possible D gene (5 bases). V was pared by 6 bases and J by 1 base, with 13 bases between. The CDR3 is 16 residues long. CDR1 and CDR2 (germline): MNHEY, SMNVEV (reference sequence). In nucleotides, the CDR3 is TGTGCCAGCAGACTAGTGGGTGGGTCTGGGGCCAACGTCCTGACTTTC. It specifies CASRLVGGSGANVLTF.

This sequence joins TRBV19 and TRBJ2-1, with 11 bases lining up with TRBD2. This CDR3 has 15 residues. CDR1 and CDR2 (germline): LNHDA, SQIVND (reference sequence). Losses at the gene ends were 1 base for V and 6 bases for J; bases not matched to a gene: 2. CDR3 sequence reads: CASSIGLAGGNEQFF. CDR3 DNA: TGTGCCAGTAGTATAGGGCTAGCGGGGGGCAATGAGCAGTTCTTC.

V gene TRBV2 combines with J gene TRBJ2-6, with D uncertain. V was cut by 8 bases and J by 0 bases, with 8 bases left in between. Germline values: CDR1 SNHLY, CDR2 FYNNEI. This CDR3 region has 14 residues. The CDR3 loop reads CASGVRSGANVLTF. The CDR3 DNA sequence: TGTGCCAGCGGGGTTCGCTCTGGGGCCAACGTCCTGACTTTC. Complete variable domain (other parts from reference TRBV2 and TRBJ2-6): EPEVTQTPSHQVTQMGQEVILRCVPISNHLYFYWYRQILGQKVEFLVSFYNNEISEKSEIFDDQFSVERPDGSNFTLKIRSTKLEDSAMYFCASGVRSGANVLTFGAGSRLTVL.

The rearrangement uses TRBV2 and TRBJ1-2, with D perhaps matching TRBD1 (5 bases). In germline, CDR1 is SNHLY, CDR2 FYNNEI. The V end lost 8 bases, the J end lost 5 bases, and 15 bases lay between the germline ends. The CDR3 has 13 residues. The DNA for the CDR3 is TGTGCCAGCGGCACCGGGACTCCTTATGGCTACACCTTC. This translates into CASGTGTPYGYTF.

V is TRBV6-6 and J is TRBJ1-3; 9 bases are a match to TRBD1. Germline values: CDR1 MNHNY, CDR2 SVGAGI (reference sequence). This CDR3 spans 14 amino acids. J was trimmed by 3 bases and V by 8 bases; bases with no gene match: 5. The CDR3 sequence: CASGDRVYGNTIYF. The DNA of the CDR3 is TGTGCCAGCGGGGACAGGGTCTATGGAAACACCATATATTTT.

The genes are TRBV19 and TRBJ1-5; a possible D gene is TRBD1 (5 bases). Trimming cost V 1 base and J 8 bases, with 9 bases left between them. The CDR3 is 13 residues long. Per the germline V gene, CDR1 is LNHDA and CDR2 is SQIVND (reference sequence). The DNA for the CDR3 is TGTGCCAGTAGTATAGTTCGGGGGGAGCCCCAGCATTTT. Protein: CASSIVRGEPQHF.

The CDR3 DNA follows: TGTGCCAGTAGTGCGAAGGGAGGTAGCAATCAGCCCCAGCATTTT. Its translation is CASSAKGGSNQPQHF. The chain uses TRBV19 and TRBJ1-5, with D hard to call. V shed 5 bases and J shed 0 bases, with 11 bases lying between them. Germline V gene lookup returns CDR1 LNHDA and CDR2 SQIVND (reference sequence). This CDR3 has 15 residues.

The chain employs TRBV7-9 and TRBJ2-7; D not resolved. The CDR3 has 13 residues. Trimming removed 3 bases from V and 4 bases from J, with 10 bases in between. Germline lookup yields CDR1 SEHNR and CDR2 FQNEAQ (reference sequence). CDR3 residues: CASSFVLSYEQYF. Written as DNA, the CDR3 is TGTGCCAGCAGCTTTGTTCTCAGTTACGAGCAGTACTTC.

The CDR3 nucleotides read TGCGCCAGCAGCTTGGATTTGGGAGCGGGCATCTATGGCTACACCTTC. Protein: CASSLDLGAGIYGYTF. This rearrangement joins TRBV5-1 to TRBJ1-2, with D unresolved. Per the germline V gene, CDR1 is SGHRS and CDR2 is YFSETQ. The CDR3 loop spans 16 amino acids. Trimming cost V 0 bases and J 4 bases, with 16 bases left between them.

The chain's CDR3 is CASSTPPGTRLTSYEQYF. The CDR3 bases are TGTGCCAGTAGTACTCCCCCGGGGACCCGGCTCACATCCTACGAGCAGTACTTC. V is TRBV19 and J is TRBJ2-7; D is perhaps TRBD1 or TRBD2 (5 bases each). From germline, CDR1 is LNHDA and CDR2 SQIVND (reference sequence). V lost 4 bases and J lost 1, with 23 bases in between. The CDR3 spans 18 residues.

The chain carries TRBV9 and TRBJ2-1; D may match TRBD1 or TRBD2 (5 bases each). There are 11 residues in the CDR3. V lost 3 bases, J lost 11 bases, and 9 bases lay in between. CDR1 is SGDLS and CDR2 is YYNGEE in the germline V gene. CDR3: CASSASGQQFF. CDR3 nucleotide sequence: TGTGCCAGCAGCGCCTCGGGACAGCAGTTCTTC. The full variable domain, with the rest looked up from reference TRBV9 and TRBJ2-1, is DSGVTQTPKHLITATGQRVTLRCSPRSGDLSVYWYQQSLDQGLQFLIQYYNGEERAKGNILERFSAQQFPDLHSELNLSSLELGDSALYFCASSASGQQFFGPGTRLTVL.

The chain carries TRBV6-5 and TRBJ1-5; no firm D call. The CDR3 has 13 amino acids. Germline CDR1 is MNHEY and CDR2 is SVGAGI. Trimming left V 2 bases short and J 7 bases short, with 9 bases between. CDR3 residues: CASSYAVGQPQHF. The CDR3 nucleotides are TGTGCCAGCAGTTACGCTGTAGGACAGCCCCAGCATTTT.

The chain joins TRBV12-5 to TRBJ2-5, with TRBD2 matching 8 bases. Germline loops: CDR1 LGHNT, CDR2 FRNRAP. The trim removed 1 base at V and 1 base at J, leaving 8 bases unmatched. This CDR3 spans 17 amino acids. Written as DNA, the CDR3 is TGTGCTAGTGGTTTGGGCTCTCGCGGGGGGTTCCAAGAGACCCAGTACTTC. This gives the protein CASGLGSRGGFQETQYF.

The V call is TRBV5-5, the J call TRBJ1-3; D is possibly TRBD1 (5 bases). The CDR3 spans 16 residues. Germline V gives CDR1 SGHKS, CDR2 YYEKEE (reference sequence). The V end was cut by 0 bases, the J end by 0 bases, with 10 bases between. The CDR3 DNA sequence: TGTGCCAGCAGCTTGGTAGGGGAAGGCTCTGGAAACACCATATATTTT. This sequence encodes CASSLVGEGSGNTIYF.

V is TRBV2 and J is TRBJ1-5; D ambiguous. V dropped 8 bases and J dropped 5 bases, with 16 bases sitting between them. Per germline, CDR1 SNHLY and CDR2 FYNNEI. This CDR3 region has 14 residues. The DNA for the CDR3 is TGTGCCAGCTCGGGCGGGTTGGGTGATCAGCCCCAGCATTTT. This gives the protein CASSGGLGDQPQHF. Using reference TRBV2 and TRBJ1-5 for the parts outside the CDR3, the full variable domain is EPEVTQTPSHQVTQMGQEVILRCVPISNHLYFYWYRQILGQKVEFLVSFYNNEISEKSEIFDDQFSVERPDGSNFTLKIRSTKLEDSAMYFCASSGGLGDQPQHFGDGTRLSIL.